These 13 T cell receptor beta chains share one sample of origin, sequenced in a study of T cells after yellow fever vaccination. TCRdb reanalysed the 5' RACE reads using MiXCR and keeps one entry per CDR3 protein. Of roughly 330,000 distinct CDR3 sequences listed, about 4% were seen once; the top ten hold less than 25%. Source: PBMCs, taken 5 days after the yellow fever booster vaccination. Receptors originate from a man aged 18 to 30 who received the YFV17D yellow fever vaccine.

V gene TRBV21-1 combines with J gene TRBJ2-6; TRBD1 is the table's D call, not checked against the DNA. TRBV21-1 is given as a pseudogene. The CDR3 runs to 16 residues. CDR3 region: CASSKGQGDGANVLTF. The CDR3 DNA reads as TGTGCCAGCAGCAAGGGGCAGGGGGACGGGGCCAACGTCCTGACTTTC.

A few counts support this clonotype. The chain employs TRBV7-2 and TRBJ1-6, with D perhaps TRBD1 (5 bases). This CDR3 is 13 amino acids long. Germline CDR1 is SGHTA and CDR2 is FQGNSA. Trimming removed 4 bases at V and 10 bases at J, with 11 bases between. The CDR3, as DNA: TGTGCCAGCAGCTCGGACATTTTCTCACCCCTCCACTTT. Translating gives CASSSDIFSPLHF.

This clonotype showed up many times. V is TRBV5-5 and J is TRBJ2-3, with D perhaps matching TRBD1 (5 bases). Germline CDR1 reads SGHKS; CDR2 reads YYEKEE (reference sequence). The CDR3 is 16 residues long. Deletions cut 3 bases from V and 2 bases from J, with 16 bases between. CDR3 sequence (DNA): TGTGCCAGCAGCTCCGCAGACAGCATCATCACAGATACGCAGTATTTT. Translated, it gives CASSSADSIITDTQYF.

This clonotype occurred many times. The CDR3 sequence: CASSFGEGVYGYTF. DNA of the CDR3: TGTGCCAGCAGCTTTGGCGAGGGTGTCTATGGCTACACCTTC. The chain has TRBV7-9 and TRBJ1-2; D unresolved. Trimming removed 3 bases at V and 4 bases at J, with 12 bases between. From germline, CDR1 is SEHNR and CDR2 FQNEAQ (reference sequence). CDR3 length: 14 residues.

This clonotype was counted many times. This chain connects TRBV14 to TRBJ2-1; a weak D match, TRBD2 (6 bases). V was trimmed by 4 bases and J by 10 bases, leaving 11 bases between them. The CDR3 contains 12 residues. Germline V CDR1 and CDR2: SGHDN, FVKESK. CDR3 coding DNA: TGTGCCAGCAGCCTGGCGGCGGGGGAGCAGTTCTTC. Residues: CASSLAAGEQFF.

Many counts were recorded for this clonotype. The chain combines TRBV28 with TRBJ2-5; 12 nucleotides line up with TRBD2. CDR1 MDHEN and CDR2 SYDVKM come from the germline V gene. After removal of 6 bases from V and 5 bases from J, the junction contained 10 bases not matched to a gene. The CDR3 contains 16 residues. CDR3 in DNA: TGTGCCAGCAGCGGGACTAGCGGGCGAGGGAGGGAGACCCAGTACTTC. It specifies CASSGTSGRGRETQYF.

This clonotype was observed a handful of times. This sequence joins TRBV7-2 and TRBJ2-1, with TRBD2 matching 15 bases. CDR1 is SGHTA and CDR2 is FQGNSA in the germline V gene. After removal of 5 bases from V and 7 bases from J, the junction contained 6 bases not matched to a gene. The CDR3 sequence is 16 residues long. This chain's CDR3 is CASSPGLAGGQNEQFF. Here the CDR3 DNA reads TGTGCCAGCAGCCCGGGACTAGCGGGGGGCCAGAATGAGCAGTTCTTC.

This clonotype was counted ten times or more. The chain uses TRBV29-1 and TRBJ1-2; 9 bases are shared with TRBD1. The CDR3 has 15 residues. Unmatched junction bases numbered 14, after V lost 8 bases and J lost 4 bases. The germline CDR1 and CDR2 sequences are SQVTM and ANQGSEA. As DNA, the CDR3 is TGCAGCACTTACGTAGTGACAGGGGGTAGCTATGGCTACACCTTC. Encoded protein: CSTYVVTGGSYGYTF.

This clonotype was counted between two and nine times. The gene calls are TRBV7-2 and TRBJ2-3; TRBD2 matches 11 bases. The CDR3 runs to 16 residues. The germline CDR1 and CDR2 sequences are SGHTA and FQGNSA. The junction had 15 bases not matched to a gene; V was cut back by 5 bases and J by 11 bases. DNA of the CDR3: TGTGCCAGCAGCCCAAGTTCTAGCGGGGGGACAGGTGTGCAGTATTTT. It specifies CASSPSSSGGTGVQYF.

The chain links TRBV12-3 or TRBV12-4 to TRBJ1-6; D unresolved. V was cut by 5 bases and J by 10 bases, with 6 bases left in between. The CDR3 sequence is 11 residues long. CDR3 bases: TGTGCCAGCAGTAAAGGATCACCCCTCCACTTT. Residues: CASSKGSPLHF.

The chain links TRBV20-1 to TRBJ2-3, with a possible D match to TRBD2 (5 bases). CDR1 DFQATT and CDR2 SNEGSKA come from the germline V gene (reference sequence). The CDR3 is made up of 15 amino acids. V lost 3 bases, J lost 1 base, and 14 bases lay in between. The CDR3 nucleotides read TGCAGTGCTAGTAGACGGGATCGGGGCACAGATACGCAGTATTTT. Translation gives CSASRRDRGTDTQYF.

This clonotype has only a few counts. The chain is built from TRBV6-6 and TRBJ1-5; 8 bases are shared with TRBD1. Germline-derived CDR1 and CDR2 are MNHNY and SVGAGI (reference sequence). This CDR3 has 17 residues. Trimming at V came to 5 bases and at J to 4 bases, leaving 13 bases not matched to a gene. CDR3 sequence (DNA): TGTGCCAGCAGTCGTTCGACAGGGGAGGGCCAGAATCAGCCCCAGCATTTT. It codes for CASSRSTGEGQNQPQHF.

This clonotype was picked up a small number of times. V usage is TRBV12-3 or TRBV12-4 and J usage is TRBJ1-2; D call uncertain. This CDR3 comprises 14 residues. The V and J ends lost 0 bases and 6 bases respectively, with 11 bases between them. The CDR3 here is CASSLAHVPDGYTF. The CDR3 DNA reads TGTGCCAGCAGTTTAGCGCATGTCCCGGATGGCTACACCTTC.